These T cell receptor beta chains were read from a single sample in a study of blood T cell repertoires in COVID-19. Data came from immunoSEQ multiplex PCR; TCRdb stores just in-frame clones and leaves some out. The sample lists about 85,000 clones, roughly four fifths seen once, with roughly 1.2% in the top ten. Input material: peripheral blood. Receptors were obtained from an elderly woman with acute or convalescent COVID-19. Both conserved end residues are part of each CDR3. D genes are given only for firm matches. Size tells how often a clone was seen (once, few, many) or the class of an expanded clone, and some rows leave it out.

clone_size	v_call	j_call	d_call	cdr3_nt	cdr3_aa
NA	TRBV24-1	TRBJ2-1	TRBD2	TGTGCCACCAGTGACCCCAGCGGGAGGCTCTACAATGAGCAGTTCTTC	CATSDPSGRLYNEQFF
NA	TRBV3-1/TRBV3-2	TRBJ2-7	NA	TGTGCCAGCAGCCAAGATCTTGAGGCTAGTAAGTACTTC	CASSQDLEASKYF
once	TRBV18	TRBJ2-1	TRBD2	TGTGCCAGCTCACAGACTAGCGGGGGGGTCAATGAGCAGTTCTTC	CASSQTSGGVNEQFF
NA	TRBV18	TRBJ2-7	NA	TGTGCCAGCTCACCAAAAATCGAGGCGGGTCGCGAGCAGTACTTC	CASSPKIEAGREQYF
NA	TRBV27	TRBJ1-5	NA	TGTGCCGCCGGGGGATCTCGCAATCAGCCCCAGCATTTT	CAAGGSRNQPQHF
NA	TRBV2	TRBJ1-1	TRBD1	TGTGCCAGCCTCCGGGACAGGGGCGCCCTGAACACTGAAGCTTTCTTT	CASLRDRGALNTEAFF
NA	TRBV6-6	TRBJ1-5	TRBD1	TGTGCCAGCAGTGCGACAGGGAGAGATCAGCCCCAGCATTTT	CASSATGRDQPQHF
many	TRBV9	TRBJ1-2	NA	TGTGCCAGCACTTCAGGGGACATCTATGGCTACACCTTC	CASTSGDIYGYTF
NA	TRBV11-1	TRBJ2-3	TRBD2	TGTGCCAGCAGCTTACTGTCTAGCGGGAACACAGATACGCAGTATTTT	CASSLLSSGNTDTQYF
NA	TRBV6-5	TRBJ2-2	TRBD1	TGTGCCAGCAGTTACTCGCAGGGGGCCGGGGAGCTGTTTTTT	CASSYSQGAGELFF
NA	TRBV5-4	TRBJ2-1	TRBD2	TGTGCCAGCGGACTAGCGGGAGGGAATGAGCAGTTCTTC	CASGLAGGNEQFF
NA	TRBV5-5	TRBJ1-1	NA	TGTGCCAGCAGCGGAGATGCGGGGGTCGGCACTGAAGCTTTCTTT	CASSGDAGVGTEAFF
few	TRBV21-1	TRBJ2-7	NA	TGTGCCAGCAGCAATCAAGCGAGAAAAGCTAGCAGGTTCTACGAGCAGTACTTC	CASSNQARKASRFYEQYF
few	TRBV13	TRBJ2-7	TRBD1	TGTGCCAGCAGCTTTTCCAGCTCCCATGGGACAGGGGGTCGCTACGAGCAGTACTTC	CASSFSSSHGTGGRYEQYF
NA	TRBV2	TRBJ2-1	TRBD2	TGTGCCAGCAGACTAGCGGGAGGTGTGGAGCAGTTCTTC	CASRLAGGVEQFF
NA	TRBV3-1/TRBV3-2	TRBJ2-2	NA	TGTGCCAGCAGCCCAGCGAACACCGGGGAGCTGTTTTTT	CASSPANTGELFF
NA	TRBV10-2	TRBJ2-7	TRBD2	TGCGCCAGCGTCGGCGGGAGGAGTGACTCCTACGAGCAGTACTTC	CASVGGRSDSYEQYF
NA	TRBV2	TRBJ2-5	TRBD1	TGTGCCAGAGGCCTCGGACAGGCCCAAGAGACCCAGTACTTC	CARGLGQAQETQYF
NA	TRBV28	TRBJ1-3	NA	TGTGCCAGCAGTTTTTTATTGAGCATGGAGAACACCATATATTTT	CASSFLLSMENTIYF
NA	TRBV5-1	TRBJ2-7	NA	TGCGCCAGCAGCATAGACATTGACTACGAGCAGTACTTC	CASSIDIDYEQYF
NA	TRBV27	TRBJ2-1	TRBD2	TGTGCCAGCAGTTCCACCGGACTAGCGGGGTGGAATGAGCAGTTCTTC	CASSSTGLAGWNEQFF
NA	TRBV7-2	TRBJ1-5	TRBD1	TGTGCCAGCAGCTTAATTCCTCCAGGGACAGGGGGACAGCCCCAGCATTTT	CASSLIPPGTGGQPQHF
NA	TRBV4-2	TRBJ2-2	NA	TGTGCCAGCAGCCAAGGGCCCACCGGGGAGCTGTTTTTT	CASSQGPTGELFF
NA	TRBV5-5	TRBJ1-3	TRBD1	TGTGCCAGCAGCTTGGCCTTAGCAGGGGGTAGCTCTGGAAACACCATATATTTT	CASSLALAGGSSGNTIYF
once	TRBV11-2	TRBJ1-1	NA	TGTGCCAGCAGCTTAGGGGCCCGGGGGAACACTGAAGCTTTCTTT	CASSLGARGNTEAFF
NA	TRBV9	TRBJ2-2	TRBD1	TGTGCCAGCAGCCCGAATCAGGGGGCGATAACCGGGGAGCTGTTTTTT	CASSPNQGAITGELFF
NA	TRBV3-1/TRBV3-2	TRBJ1-2	TRBD1	TGTGCCAGCAGCGGACGGACAGGGGGGCATGGCTACACCTTC	CASSGRTGGHGYTF
NA	TRBV6-5	TRBJ2-6	NA	TGTGCCAGCACCACGGGTCACTCTGGGGCCAACGTCCTGACTTTC	CASTTGHSGANVLTF
NA	TRBV7-2	TRBJ2-3	TRBD2	TGTGCCAGCAGCTCAGGGACTAGCGGGACCCGTACGCAGTATTTT	CASSSGTSGTRTQYF
NA	TRBV5-6	TRBJ1-5	TRBD1	TGTGCCAGCAGCCCGTGGGGGCAGGGGGCTTCAAATCAGCCCCAGCATTTT	CASSPWGQGASNQPQHF